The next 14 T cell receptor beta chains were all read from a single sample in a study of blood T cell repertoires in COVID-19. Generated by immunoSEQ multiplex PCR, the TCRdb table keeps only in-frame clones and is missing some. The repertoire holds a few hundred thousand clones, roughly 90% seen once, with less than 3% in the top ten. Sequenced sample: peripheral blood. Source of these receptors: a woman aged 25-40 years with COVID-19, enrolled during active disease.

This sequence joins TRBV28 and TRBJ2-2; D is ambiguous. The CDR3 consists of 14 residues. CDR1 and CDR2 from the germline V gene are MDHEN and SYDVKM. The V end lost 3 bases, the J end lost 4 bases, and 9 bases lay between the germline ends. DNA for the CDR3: TGTGCCAGCAGTTTTGGGCGAGTCACCGGGGAGCTGTTTTTT. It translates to CASSFGRVTGELFF.

CDR3 DNA: TGTGCCAGCAGCTTAGAGGGTCCCCTTCCCGCGGATACGCAGTATTTT. Residues: CASSLEGPLPADTQYF. V and J are TRBV7-3 and TRBJ2-3, with a tentative D call TRBD2 (5 bases). V dropped 2 bases and J dropped 6 bases, with 18 bases sitting between them. Per the germline V gene, CDR1 is SGHTA and CDR2 is FQGTGA. The CDR3 contains 16 residues.

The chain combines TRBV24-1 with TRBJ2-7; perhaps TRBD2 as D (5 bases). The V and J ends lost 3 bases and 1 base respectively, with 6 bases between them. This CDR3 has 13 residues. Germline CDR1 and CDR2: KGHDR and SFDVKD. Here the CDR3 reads CATSDAGSYEQYF. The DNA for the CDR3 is TGTGCCACCAGTGATGCGGGTTCCTACGAGCAGTACTTC.

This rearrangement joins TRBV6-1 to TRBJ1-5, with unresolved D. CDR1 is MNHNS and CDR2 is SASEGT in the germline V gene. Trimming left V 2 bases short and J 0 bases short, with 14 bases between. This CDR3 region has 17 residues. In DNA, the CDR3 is TGTGCCAGCAGTGAATGGAGCAGCTCCTATAGCAATCAGCCCCAGCATTTT. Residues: CASSEWSSSYSNQPQHF.

The CDR3 sequence: CASSLAGLAGSEQYF. Here the CDR3 DNA reads TGCGCCAGCAGCTTGGCTGGACTAGCGGGAAGCGAGCAGTACTTC. V usage is TRBV5-1 and J usage is TRBJ2-7; TRBD2 aligns across 12 bases. The germline V gene encodes CDR1 SGHRS and CDR2 YFSETQ. V was clipped by 0 bases and J by 6 bases; unmatched bases: 4. The CDR3 sequence is 15 residues long.

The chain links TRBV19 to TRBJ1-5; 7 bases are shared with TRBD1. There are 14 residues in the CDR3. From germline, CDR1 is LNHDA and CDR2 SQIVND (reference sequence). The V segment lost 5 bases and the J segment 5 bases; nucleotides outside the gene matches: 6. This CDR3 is CASSSLTGDQPQHF. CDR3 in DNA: TGTGCCAGTAGTTCCTTAACAGGGGATCAGCCCCAGCATTTT. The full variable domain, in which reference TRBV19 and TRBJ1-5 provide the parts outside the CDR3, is DGGITQSPKYLFRKEGQNVTLSCEQNLNHDAMYWYRQDPGQGLRLIYYSQIVNDFQKGDIAEGYSVSREKKESFPLTVTSAQKNPTAFYLCASSSLTGDQPQHFGDGTRLSIL.

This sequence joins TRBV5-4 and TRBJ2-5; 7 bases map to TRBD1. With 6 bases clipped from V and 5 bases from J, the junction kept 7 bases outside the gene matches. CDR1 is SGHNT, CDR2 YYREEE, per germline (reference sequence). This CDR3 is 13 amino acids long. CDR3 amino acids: CASTATGTETQYF. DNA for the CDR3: TGTGCCAGCACCGCGACAGGGACGGAGACCCAGTACTTC.

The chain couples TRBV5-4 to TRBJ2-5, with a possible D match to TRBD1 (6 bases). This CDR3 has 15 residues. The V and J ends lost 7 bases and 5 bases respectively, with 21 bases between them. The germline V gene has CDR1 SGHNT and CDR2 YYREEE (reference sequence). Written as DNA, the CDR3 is TGTGCCAGCTCCTCCCAGCTAGGGGGACCGGAGACCCAGTACTTC. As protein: CASSSQLGGPETQYF. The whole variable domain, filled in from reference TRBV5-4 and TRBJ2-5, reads ETGVTQSPTHLIKTRGQQVTLRCSSQSGHNTVSWYQQALGQGPQFIFQYYREEENGRGNFPPRFSGLQFPNYSSELNVNALELDDSALYLCASSSQLGGPETQYFGPGTRLLVL.

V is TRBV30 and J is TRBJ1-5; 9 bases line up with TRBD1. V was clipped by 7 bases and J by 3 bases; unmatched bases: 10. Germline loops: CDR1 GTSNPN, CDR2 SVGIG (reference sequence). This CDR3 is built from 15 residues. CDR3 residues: CASQDGTGLNQPQHF. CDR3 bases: TGTGCCTCCCAAGACGGGACAGGGCTCAATCAGCCCCAGCATTTT.

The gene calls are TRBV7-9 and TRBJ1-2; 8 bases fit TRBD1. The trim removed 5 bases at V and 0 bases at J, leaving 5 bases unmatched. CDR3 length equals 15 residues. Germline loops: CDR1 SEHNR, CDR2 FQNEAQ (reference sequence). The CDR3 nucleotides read TGTGCCAGCAGCCCCCAACAGGGGGCTAACTATGGCTACACCTTC. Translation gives CASSPQQGANYGYTF.

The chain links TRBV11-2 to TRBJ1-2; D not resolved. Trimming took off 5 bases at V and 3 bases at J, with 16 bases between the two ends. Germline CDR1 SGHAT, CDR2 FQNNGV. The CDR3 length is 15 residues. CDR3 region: CASSPSLERDYGYTF. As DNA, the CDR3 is TGTGCCAGCAGCCCGAGTCTTGAACGGGACTATGGCTACACCTTC. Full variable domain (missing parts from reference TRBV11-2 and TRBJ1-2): EAGVAQSPRYKIIEKRQSVAFWCNPISGHATLYWYQQILGQGPKLLIQFQNNGVVDDSQLPKDRFSAERLKGVDSTLKIQPAKLEDSAVYLCASSPSLERDYGYTFGSGTRLTVV.

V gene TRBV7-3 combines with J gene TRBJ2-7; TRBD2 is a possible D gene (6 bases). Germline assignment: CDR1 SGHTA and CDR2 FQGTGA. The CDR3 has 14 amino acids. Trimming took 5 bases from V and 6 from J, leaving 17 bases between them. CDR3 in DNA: TGTGCCAGCAGCCCCGGGGGAATCACGGGCGAGCAGTACTTC. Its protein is CASSPGGITGEQYF.

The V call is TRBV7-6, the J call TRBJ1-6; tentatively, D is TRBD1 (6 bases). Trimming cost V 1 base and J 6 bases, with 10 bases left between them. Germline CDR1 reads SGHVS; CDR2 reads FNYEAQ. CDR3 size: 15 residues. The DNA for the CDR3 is TGTGCCAGCAGCTTAGACCAGGGGTTTAATTCACCCCTCCACTTT. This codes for CASSLDQGFNSPLHF.

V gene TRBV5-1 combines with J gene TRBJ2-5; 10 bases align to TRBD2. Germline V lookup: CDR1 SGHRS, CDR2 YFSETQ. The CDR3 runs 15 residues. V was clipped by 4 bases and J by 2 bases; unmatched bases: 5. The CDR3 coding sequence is TGCGCCAGCAGCGTACGGACTAGCGGACAAGAGACCCAGTACTTC. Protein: CASSVRTSGQETQYF.